The source of this T cell receptor (beta chain) is a study of blood T cell repertoires in COVID-19. Study summary: Two negative PCRs, clearance, or symptom resolution were required of recovered Cohort 3 donors. Nucleic acid was either cDNA or gDNA, and it came from T cells, B-cell-depleted T cells, or PBMCs.

Cohorts were based on clinical histories the participants reported. The CDR3 consists of 14 residues. Germline lookup yields CDR1 ENHRY and CDR2 SYGVKD. Trimming shortened V by 3 bases and J by 5 bases, and 13 bases separated the two germline ends. TCRdb keeps only in-frame clones here, not all; method: immunoSEQ multiplex PCR. The sample yields 150,000 to 200,000 clones, 65% to 80% seen once. This TCR was recovered from a woman aged 70 to 79 in a cohort exposed to, infected with or recovered from COVID-19 (not recorded which). The sequenced sample consisted of PBMCs or T cells enriched from blood (not recorded which). This chain connects TRBV10-3 to TRBJ2-5; D is possibly TRBD1 (5 bases). The CDR3 nucleotides read TGTGCCATCAGTGAATCGGGCAGGGCCGAGACCCAGTACTTC. It specifies CAISESGRAETQYF.